A selection of T cell receptor beta chains follows, all from one sample in a study of blood T cell repertoires in COVID-19. TCRdb keeps only in-frame clones here, not all; method: immunoSEQ multiplex PCR. The sample holds a few hundred thousand clones, 70% to 90% seen once. Sequences were obtained from peripheral blood. The receptor set was obtained from a man aged 18-30 years with active or convalescent COVID-19. CDR3s include the opening cysteine and the closing phenylalanine or tryptophan. The D gene is left open where the match is weak. Part of the rows lack a size; the others show once, few, many or a class for expanded clones.

>TRBV19|TRBJ1-5|TRBD1|NA
TGTGCCAGTATCCTACAGGGGAGCAATCAGCCCCAGCATTTT
CASILQGSNQPQHF
>TRBV28|TRBJ1-1|NA|NA
TGTGCCAGTGAAGAGAAATTCACAGGGCGGGCTTTCTTT
CASEEKFTGRAFF
>TRBV11-3|TRBJ2-1|TRBD2|once
TGTGCCAGCAGCTTAGGAACGTCTAGCGGGAGTCATGAGCAGTTCTTC
CASSLGTSSGSHEQFF
>TRBV6-5|TRBJ1-2|TRBD1|NA
TGTGCCACATCGCTCCACAGGGGAGCTAACTATGGCTACACCTTC
CATSLHRGANYGYTF
>TRBV28|TRBJ2-5|NA|NA
TGTGCCAGCAGTTTAACTAGTCCTGAGACCCAGTACTTC
CASSLTSPETQYF
>TRBV4-1|TRBJ2-7|NA|NA
TGCGCCAGCAGCCAGGCGGACACTACCTACGAGCAGTACTTC
CASSQADTTYEQYF
>TRBV7-2|TRBJ1-2|NA|NA
TGTGCCAGCAGCTGGGGGGATGGTGTGGGGCGCGGCTACACCTTC
CASSWGDGVGRGYTF
>TRBV15|TRBJ2-1|NA|NA
TGTGCCACCAGCGCAGGGAATAGGGAGCAGTTCTTC
CATSAGNREQFF
>TRBV18|TRBJ2-7|TRBD2|NA
TGTGCCAGCTCACCCCCGGGGGTAGCGGGGGGTTCACACTACGAGCAGTACTTC
CASSPPGVAGGSHYEQYF
>TRBV7-2|TRBJ2-7|NA|NA
TGTGCCAGCAGCTACGCGCCGGGATCTAGCAAGGGAGCCTACGAGCAGTACTTC
CASSYAPGSSKGAYEQYF
>TRBV7-9|TRBJ1-5|NA|once
TGTGCCAGCAGCTTAGCGGGGGGAAATCAGCCCCAGCATTTT
CASSLAGGNQPQHF
>TRBV19|TRBJ1-5|NA|NA
TGTGCCAGTAGTAGCACCAGGAATCAGCCCCAGCATTTT
CASSSTRNQPQHF
>TRBV6-1|TRBJ2-1|TRBD2|NA
TGTGCCAGCAGTGAACAACCGGGACTAGCGGGGAATGAGCAGTTCTTC
CASSEQPGLAGNEQFF
>TRBV6-6|TRBJ2-1|TRBD2|NA
TGTGCCAGCAGTCGATTAAGCGGGGCCTCCCACAATGAGCAGTTCTTC
CASSRLSGASHNEQFF
>TRBV5-4|TRBJ2-2|TRBD1|NA
TGTGCCAGCAGCTCACAGGGGGCGCGCGGGGAGCTGTTTTTT
CASSSQGARGELFF
>TRBV29-1|TRBJ2-6|NA|NA
TGCAGCGGGGGGGACAGTTCCTCCTCTGGGGCCAACGTCCTGACTTTC
CSGGDSSSSGANVLTF
>TRBV6-2/TRBV6-3|TRBJ2-5|NA|NA
TGTGCCAGCAGCTCACTCACCACTCCCTATGCCCAAGAGACCCAGTACTTC
CASSSLTTPYAQETQYF
>TRBV5-6|TRBJ2-7|NA|NA
TGTGCCAGCAGGGTCGGGTTCTCCTACGAGCAGTACTTC
CASRVGFSYEQYF
>TRBV3-1/TRBV3-2|TRBJ1-6|NA|NA
TGTGCCAGCAGCCAAGATACGAGGAGTTGGTCTCCCCTCCACTTT
CASSQDTRSWSPLHF
>TRBV2|TRBJ1-6|NA|once
TGTGCCAGCAGTGACAGTTCCAGCTCCTATAATTCACCCCTCCACTTT
CASSDSSSSYNSPLHF
>TRBV27|TRBJ2-2|TRBD2|NA
TGTGCCACCCGGACTAGCGTCACCGGGGAGCTGTTTTTT
CATRTSVTGELFF
>TRBV4-1|TRBJ2-7|NA|once
TGCGCCAGCCGCGGAAGCTCCTACGAGCAGTACTTC
CASRGSSYEQYF
>TRBV27|TRBJ2-7|NA|NA
TGTGCCAGCAGTCCTTTAAGCGGTAACGAGCAGTACTTC
CASSPLSGNEQYF
>TRBV18|TRBJ1-3|NA|NA
TGTGCCAGCTCCCCGGCGGGCTCTGGAAACACCATATATTTT
CASSPAGSGNTIYF
>TRBV6-2/TRBV6-3|TRBJ2-6|NA|NA
TGTGCCAGCAGTTACCAGATGGGGGGTAGAACCTTGGGGGCCAACGTCCTGACTTTC
CASSYQMGGRTLGANVLTF
>TRBV28|TRBJ2-3|TRBD2|NA
TGTGCCAGCAGCCCGCTCCAGCGGGAGAACACAGATACGCAGTATTTT
CASSPLQRENTDTQYF
>TRBV11-2|TRBJ1-6|NA|NA
TGTGCCAGCAGCTTAAACTCAAATTATAATTCACCCCTCCACTTT
CASSLNSNYNSPLHF
>TRBV2|TRBJ2-1|NA|once
TGTGCCAGCCACCGGGGTCTCAATGAGCAGTTCTTC
CASHRGLNEQFF
>TRBV5-1|TRBJ2-5|NA|NA
TGCGCCAGCAGCTTGAGACTGCAAGAGACCCAGTACTTC
CASSLRLQETQYF
>TRBV14|TRBJ2-1|TRBD2|NA
TGTGCCAGCAGCCAAGAAGCGGGAGGGCGGGGCTCCTACAATGAGCAGTTCTTC
CASSQEAGGRGSYNEQFF
>TRBV28|TRBJ1-5|NA|NA
TGTGCCAGCAGCTCCGCGGGTCAGCCCCAGCATTTT
CASSSAGQPQHF